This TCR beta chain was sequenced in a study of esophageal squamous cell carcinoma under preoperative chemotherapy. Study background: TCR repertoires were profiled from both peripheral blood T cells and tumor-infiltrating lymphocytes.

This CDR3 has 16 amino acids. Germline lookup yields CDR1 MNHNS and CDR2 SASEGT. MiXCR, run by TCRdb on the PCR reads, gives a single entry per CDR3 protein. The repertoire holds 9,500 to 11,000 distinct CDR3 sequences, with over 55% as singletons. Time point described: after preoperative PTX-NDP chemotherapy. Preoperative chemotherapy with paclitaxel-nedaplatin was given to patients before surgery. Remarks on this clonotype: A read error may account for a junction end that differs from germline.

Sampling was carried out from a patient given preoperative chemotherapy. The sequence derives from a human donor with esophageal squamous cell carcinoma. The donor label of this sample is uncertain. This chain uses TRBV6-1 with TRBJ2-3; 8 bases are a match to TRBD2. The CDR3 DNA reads TGTGCCAGCAGGGGGCGGGGGGCCTGTAGCACAGATACCCAGTATTTT. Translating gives CASRGRGACSTDTQYF.